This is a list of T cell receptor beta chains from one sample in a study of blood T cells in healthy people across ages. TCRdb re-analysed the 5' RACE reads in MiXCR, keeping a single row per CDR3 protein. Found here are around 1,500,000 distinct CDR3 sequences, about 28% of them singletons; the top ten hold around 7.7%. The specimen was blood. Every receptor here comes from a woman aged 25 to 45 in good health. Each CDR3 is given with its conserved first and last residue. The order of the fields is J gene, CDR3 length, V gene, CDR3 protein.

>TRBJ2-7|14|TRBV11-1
CASSFQGVTYEQYF
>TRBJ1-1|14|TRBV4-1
CASSQETRDTEAFF
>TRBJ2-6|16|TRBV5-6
CASSSVSGSGANVRTF
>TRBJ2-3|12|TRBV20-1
CSAGPYTDTQYF
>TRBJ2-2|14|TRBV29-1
CSARTARNTGELFF
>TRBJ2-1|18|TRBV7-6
CASSSPSGQPDLYNEQFF
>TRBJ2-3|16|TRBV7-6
CASSVGASLRTDTQYF
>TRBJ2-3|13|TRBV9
CASSASNTDTQYF
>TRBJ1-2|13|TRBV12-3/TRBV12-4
CASTARGKRGYTF
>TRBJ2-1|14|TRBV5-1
CASSLLLKYNEQFF
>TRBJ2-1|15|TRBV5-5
CASSPAGPTYNEQFF
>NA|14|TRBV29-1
CSVDQGTLANEQYF
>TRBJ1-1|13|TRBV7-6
CASSERQGVRAFF
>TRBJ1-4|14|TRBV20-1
CSARGGTTNEKLFF
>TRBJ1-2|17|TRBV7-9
CASSLGFRRRPDYGYTF
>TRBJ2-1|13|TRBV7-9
CASSLGSPETQFF
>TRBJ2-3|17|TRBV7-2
CASSLGGALFLTDTQYF
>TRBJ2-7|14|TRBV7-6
CASTSQDRVNEQYF
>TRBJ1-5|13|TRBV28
CASSFEADQPQHF
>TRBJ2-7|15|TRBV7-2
CASSLGRDSSYEQYF
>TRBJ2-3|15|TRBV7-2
CASSHPAGPTDTQYF
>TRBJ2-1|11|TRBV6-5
CASSIAGMEFF
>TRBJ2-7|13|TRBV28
CASKGTASYEQYF
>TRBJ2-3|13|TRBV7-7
CASSLSFLDTQYF
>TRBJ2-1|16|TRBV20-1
CSASQPGGFAHNEQFF
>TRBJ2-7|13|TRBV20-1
CSASGSISYEQYF
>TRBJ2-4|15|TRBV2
CATTLAGGPKNIQYF
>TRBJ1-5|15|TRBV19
CASIDPGGRNQPQHF
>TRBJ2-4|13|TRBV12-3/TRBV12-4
CASSSGGRNIQYF
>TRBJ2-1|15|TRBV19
CASSAGLATANEQFF
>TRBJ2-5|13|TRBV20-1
CSAQRRLQETQYF
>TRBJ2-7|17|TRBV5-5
CASSFRGGSPFSYEQYF
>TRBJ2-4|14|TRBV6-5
CASSYSAEPNIQYF
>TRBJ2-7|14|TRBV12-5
CASGPGQGHGEQYF
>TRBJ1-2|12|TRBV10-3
CAISEDFYGYTF
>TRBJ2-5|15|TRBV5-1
CASSPVAGREETQYF